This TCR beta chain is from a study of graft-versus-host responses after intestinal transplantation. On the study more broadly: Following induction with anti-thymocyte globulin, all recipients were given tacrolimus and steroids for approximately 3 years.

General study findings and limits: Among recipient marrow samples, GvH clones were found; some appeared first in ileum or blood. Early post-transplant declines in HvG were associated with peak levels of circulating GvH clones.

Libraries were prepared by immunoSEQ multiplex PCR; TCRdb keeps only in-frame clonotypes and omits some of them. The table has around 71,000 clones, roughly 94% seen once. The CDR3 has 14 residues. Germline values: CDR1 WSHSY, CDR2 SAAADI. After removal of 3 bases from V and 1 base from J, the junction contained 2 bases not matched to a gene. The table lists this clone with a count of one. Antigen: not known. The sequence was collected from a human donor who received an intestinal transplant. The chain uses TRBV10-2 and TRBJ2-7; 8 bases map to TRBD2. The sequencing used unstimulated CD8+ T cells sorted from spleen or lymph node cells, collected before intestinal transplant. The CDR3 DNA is TGCGCCAGCAGTGACGCGGGAGGATCCTACGAGCAGTACTTC. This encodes CASSDAGGSYEQYF.